This T cell receptor (beta chain) was sequenced for a study of CD8+ T cells in alopecia areata. Broader study findings: When scalp samples are sequenced, resident alphabeta T cells of normal skin are also captured.

A remark on this clone: The antigen remains unidentified.

V gave up 1 base and J gave up 8 bases, with 14 bases separating them. Germline values: CDR1 MGHRA, CDR2 YSYEKL. This CDR3 is built from 15 residues. The treatment denotes: oral pan-JAK inhibitor, 5-10 mg twice daily. In each case, RNA was isolated and then reverse transcribed into cDNA as the sequencing template. Produced via immunoSEQ multiplex PCR; TCRdb's table is partial and in-frame only. The sample carries tens of thousands of clones, under 60% recorded once. Material: CD8+ T cells sorted from blood, obtained at roughly week 36, from a patient treated with tofacitinib. This sequence was found in a human donor with alopecia areata. This chain uses TRBV4-1 with TRBJ2-2, with D perhaps matching TRBD1 (5 bases). The CDR3 nucleotides are TGCGCCAGCAGCCAAGTCCAGGGTTCCTCTGGGGAGCTGTTTTTT. It is translated as CASSQVQGSSGELFF.